The clone carrying this TCR beta chain was observed a few times. The authors prepared the TCRbeta library with unique molecular identifiers. MiXCR was run by TCRdb on the PCR reads, yielding one entry per CDR3 protein. The sample includes roughly 200,000 distinct CDR3 sequences, around 10% of them seen just once. Germline assignment: CDR1 MNHEY and CDR2 SMNVEV (reference sequence). This CDR3 spans 15 amino acids. The V and J ends lost 5 bases and 2 bases respectively, with 13 bases between them. This specimen belongs to a study of T-cell reconstitution after alpha-beta-depleted transplantation in children.

The starting material was PBMCs from the stem cell graft donor, obtained from the stem cell graft. This TCR derives from a human donor who donated a stem cell graft to a child with acute lymphoblastic leukemia. The chain recombines TRBV27 with TRBJ1-5, with D unresolved. The CDR3 protein is CASSPLPSGNQPQHF. The CDR3 nucleotides are TGTGCCAGCAGTCCCCTCCCCAGCGGCAATCAGCCCCAGCATTTT.